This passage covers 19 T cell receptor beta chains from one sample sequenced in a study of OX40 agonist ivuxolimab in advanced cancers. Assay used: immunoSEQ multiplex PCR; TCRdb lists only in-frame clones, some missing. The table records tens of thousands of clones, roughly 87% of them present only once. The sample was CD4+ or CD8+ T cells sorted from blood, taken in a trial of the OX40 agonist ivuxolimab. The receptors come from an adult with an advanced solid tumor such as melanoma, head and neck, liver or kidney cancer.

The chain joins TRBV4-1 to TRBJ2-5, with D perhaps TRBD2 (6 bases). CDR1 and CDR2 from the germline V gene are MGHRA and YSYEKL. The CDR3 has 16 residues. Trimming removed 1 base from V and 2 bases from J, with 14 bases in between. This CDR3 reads CASSQARTTVQETQYF. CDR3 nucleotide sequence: TGCGCCAGCAGCCAAGCACGGACTACAGTACAAGAGACCCAGTACTTC.

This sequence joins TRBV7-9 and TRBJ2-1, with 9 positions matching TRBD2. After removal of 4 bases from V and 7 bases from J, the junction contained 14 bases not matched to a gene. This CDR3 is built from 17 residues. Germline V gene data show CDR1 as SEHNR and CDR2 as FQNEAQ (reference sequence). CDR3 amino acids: CASSSLISGSLWNEQFF. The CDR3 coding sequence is TGTGCCAGCAGCTCCCTCATTAGCGGGAGCTTGTGGAATGAGCAGTTCTTC.

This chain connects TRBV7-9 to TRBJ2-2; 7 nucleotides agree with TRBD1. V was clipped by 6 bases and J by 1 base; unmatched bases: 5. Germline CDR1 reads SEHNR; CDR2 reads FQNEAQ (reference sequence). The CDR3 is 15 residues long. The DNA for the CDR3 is TGTGCCAGCAGATCCGACAGGGAGAACACCGGGGAGCTGTTTTTT. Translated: CASRSDRENTGELFF. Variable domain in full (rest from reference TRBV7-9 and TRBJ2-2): DTGVSQNPRHKITKRGQNVTFRCDPISEHNRLYWYRQTLGQGPEFLTYFQNEAQLEKSRLLSDRFSAERPKGSFSTLEIQRTEQGDSAMYLCASRSDRENTGELFFGEGSRLTVL.

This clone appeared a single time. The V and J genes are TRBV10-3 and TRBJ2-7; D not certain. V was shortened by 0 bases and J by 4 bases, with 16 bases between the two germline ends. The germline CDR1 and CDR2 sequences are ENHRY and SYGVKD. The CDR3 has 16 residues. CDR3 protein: CAISESAGFNGYEQYF. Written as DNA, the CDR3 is TGTGCCATCAGTGAGTCCGCCGGGTTTAATGGGTACGAGCAGTACTTC.

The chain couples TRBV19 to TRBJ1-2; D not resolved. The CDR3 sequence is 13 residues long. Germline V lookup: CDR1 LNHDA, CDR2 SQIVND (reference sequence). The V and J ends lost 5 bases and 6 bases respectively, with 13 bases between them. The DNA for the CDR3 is TGTGCCAGTAGTTCCCTACAACTTAATGGCTACACCTTC. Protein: CASSSLQLNGYTF.

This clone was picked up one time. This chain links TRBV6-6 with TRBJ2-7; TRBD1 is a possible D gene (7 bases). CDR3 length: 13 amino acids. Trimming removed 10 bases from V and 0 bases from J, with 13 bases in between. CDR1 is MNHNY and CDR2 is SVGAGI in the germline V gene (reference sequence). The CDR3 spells CATGAGGSYEQYV. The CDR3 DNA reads TGTGCCACGGGGGCAGGGGGCTCCTACGAGCAGTACGTC.

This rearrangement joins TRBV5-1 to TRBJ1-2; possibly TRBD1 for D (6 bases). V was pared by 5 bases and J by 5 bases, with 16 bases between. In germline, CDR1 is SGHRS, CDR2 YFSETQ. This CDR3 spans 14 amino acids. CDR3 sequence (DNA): TGCGCCAGCAGTTACCGAGGGGGGACGTATGGCTACACCTTC. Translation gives CASSYRGGTYGYTF.

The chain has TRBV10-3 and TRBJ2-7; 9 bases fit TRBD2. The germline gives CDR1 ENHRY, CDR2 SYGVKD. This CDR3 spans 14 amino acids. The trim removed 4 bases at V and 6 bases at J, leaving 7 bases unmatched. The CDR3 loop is CAISGREGRGEQYV. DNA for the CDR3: TGTGCCATCAGTGGGCGGGAGGGCCGTGGCGAGCAGTACGTC.

The CDR3 coding sequence is TGTGCCAGCAGCAATGAGGGTAGTACGCAGTATTTT. It codes for CASSNEGSTQYF. The chain has TRBV6-5 and TRBJ2-3, with a weak D call TRBD2 (5 bases). The germline V and J ends were trimmed by 6 bases and 8 bases, with 12 bases remaining between them. This CDR3 is built from 12 residues. Germline V lookup: CDR1 MNHEY, CDR2 SVGAGI.

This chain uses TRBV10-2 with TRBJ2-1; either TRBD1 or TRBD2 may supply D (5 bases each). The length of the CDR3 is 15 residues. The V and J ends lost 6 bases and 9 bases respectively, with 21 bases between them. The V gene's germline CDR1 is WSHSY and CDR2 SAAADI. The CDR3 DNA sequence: TGCGCCAGCAGCCGATTCCGGGGCCCCCGCGTTGAGCAGTTCTTC. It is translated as CASSRFRGPRVEQFF.

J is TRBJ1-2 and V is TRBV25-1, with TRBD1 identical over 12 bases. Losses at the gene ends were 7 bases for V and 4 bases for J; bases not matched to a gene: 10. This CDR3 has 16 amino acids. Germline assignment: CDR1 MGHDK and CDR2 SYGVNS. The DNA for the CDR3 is TGTGCCAGCACCGAGGGTGGGACAGGGGGCAGCTATGGCTACACCTTC. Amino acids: CASTEGGTGGSYGYTF.

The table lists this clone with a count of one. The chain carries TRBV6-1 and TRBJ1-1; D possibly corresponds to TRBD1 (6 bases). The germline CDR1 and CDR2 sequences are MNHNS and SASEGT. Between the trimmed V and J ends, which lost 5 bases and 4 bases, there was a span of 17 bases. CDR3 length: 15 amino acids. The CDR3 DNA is TGTGCCAGCAGTCCTTTCCACAGGGAACCCACTGAAGCTTTCTTT. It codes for CASSPFHREPTEAFF.

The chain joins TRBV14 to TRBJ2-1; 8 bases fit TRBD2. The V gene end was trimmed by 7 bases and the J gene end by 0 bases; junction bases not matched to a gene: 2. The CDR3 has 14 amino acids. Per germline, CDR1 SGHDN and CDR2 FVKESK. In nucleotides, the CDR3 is TGTGCCAGCAACAGCGGGAGCTCCTACAATGAGCAGTTCTTC. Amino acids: CASNSGSSYNEQFF.

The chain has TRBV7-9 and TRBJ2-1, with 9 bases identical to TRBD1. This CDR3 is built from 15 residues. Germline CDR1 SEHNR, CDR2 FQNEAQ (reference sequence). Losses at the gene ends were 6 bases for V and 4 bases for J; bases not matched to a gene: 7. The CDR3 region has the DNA TGTGCCAGCAGTCACCGGGACAGGGTTTACAATGAGCAGTTCTTC. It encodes CASSHRDRVYNEQFF.

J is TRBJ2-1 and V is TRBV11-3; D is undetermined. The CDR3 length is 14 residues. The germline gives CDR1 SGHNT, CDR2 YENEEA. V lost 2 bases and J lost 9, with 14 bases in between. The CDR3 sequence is CASSLNPGPAEQFF. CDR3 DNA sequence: TGTGCCAGCAGCTTAAATCCCGGCCCGGCTGAGCAGTTCTTC.

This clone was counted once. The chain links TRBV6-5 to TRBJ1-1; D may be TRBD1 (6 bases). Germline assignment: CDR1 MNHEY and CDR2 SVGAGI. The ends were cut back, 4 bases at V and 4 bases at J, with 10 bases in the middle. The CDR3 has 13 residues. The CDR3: CASSFGGGTEAFF. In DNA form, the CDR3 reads TGTGCCAGCAGTTTTGGGGGCGGCACTGAAGCTTTCTTT.

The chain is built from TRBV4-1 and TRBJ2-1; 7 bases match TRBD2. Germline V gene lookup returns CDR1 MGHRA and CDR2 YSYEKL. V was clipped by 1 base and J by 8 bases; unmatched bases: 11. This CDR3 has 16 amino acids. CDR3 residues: CASSQATGGEFDEQFF. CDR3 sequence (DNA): TGCGCCAGCAGCCAAGCGACGGGAGGAGAATTCGATGAGCAGTTCTTC.

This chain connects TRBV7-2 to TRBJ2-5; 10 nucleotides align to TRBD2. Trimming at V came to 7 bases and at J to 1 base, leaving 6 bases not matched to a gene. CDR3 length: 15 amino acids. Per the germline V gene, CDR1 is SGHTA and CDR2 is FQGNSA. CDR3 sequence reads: CASTIAGGLQETQYF. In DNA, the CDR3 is TGTGCCAGCACCATAGCGGGAGGCCTCCAAGAGACCCAGTACTTC.

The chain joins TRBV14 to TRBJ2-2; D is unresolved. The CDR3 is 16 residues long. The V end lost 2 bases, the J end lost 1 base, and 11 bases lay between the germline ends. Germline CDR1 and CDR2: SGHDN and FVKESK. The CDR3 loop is CASSQFSVLNTGELFF. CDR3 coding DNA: TGTGCCAGCAGCCAATTCTCTGTATTGAACACCGGGGAGCTGTTTTTT.